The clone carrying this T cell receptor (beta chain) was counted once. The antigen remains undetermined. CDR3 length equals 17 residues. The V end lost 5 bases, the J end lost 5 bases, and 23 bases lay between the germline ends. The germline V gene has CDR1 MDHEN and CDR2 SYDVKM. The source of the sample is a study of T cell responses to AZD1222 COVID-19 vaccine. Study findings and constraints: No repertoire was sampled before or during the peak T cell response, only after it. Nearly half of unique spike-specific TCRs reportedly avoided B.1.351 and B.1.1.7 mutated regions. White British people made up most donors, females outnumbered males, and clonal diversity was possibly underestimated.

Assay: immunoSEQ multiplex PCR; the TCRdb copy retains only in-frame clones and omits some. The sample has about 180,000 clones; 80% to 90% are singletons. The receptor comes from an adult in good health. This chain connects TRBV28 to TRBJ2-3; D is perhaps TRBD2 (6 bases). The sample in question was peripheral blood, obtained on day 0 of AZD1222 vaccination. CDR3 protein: CASSTPSGGTAGDTQYF. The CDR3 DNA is TGTGCCAGCAGTACCCCATCGGGCGGGACGGCGGGAGATACGCAGTATTTT.